This T cell receptor beta chain was retrieved from a study of a mutant IDH1 vaccine in newly diagnosed glioma. The wider study: Eight vaccinations were given in weeks 1, 3, 5, 7, 11, 15, 19 and 23. Beginning 4-6 weeks after radiotherapy alone, or with temozolomide cycles, vaccination took place. Patients had received radiotherapy, temozolomide, or both previously, most receiving both. Study-level findings and limits: Whatever changes occurred in top peripheral T cell clonotypes seemed unrelated to pseudoprogression.

The CDR3 consists of 15 residues. Losses at the gene ends were 0 bases for V and 4 bases for J; bases not matched to a gene: 4. Germline values: CDR1 LGHNA, CDR2 YNFKEQ. Documented time point: week 23, last vaccination. In every dose of vaccine, 300 ug of mutant IDH1 20-mer peptide was given alongside topical imiquimod. Repertoires were generated with immunoSEQ multiplex PCR, while TCRdb's copy carries only in-frame clones and drops some. The data show around 41,000 clones, with under 80% seen just once and around 6.5% held by the top ten. Concerning this clone: Its antigen is currently unknown.

The sequence was collected from a woman between 40 and 55 years old with glioma. Some clones in this sample may be carry-over from other donors' samples. The chain employs TRBV4-2 and TRBJ2-3; TRBD2 aligns across 7 bases. Sequenced material: PBMCs, taken from a glioma patient whose treatment included an IDH1 peptide vaccine. DNA of the CDR3: TGTGCCAGCAGCCAAGAAACTCGGGGGGCAGATACGCAGTATTTT. This codes for CASSQETRGADTQYF.